This T cell receptor (beta chain) was observed in a study of blood T cell repertoires in COVID-19. Trimming cost V 2 bases and J 4 bases, with 5 bases left between them. The CDR3 runs 12 residues. Original methodology: From reference gene primer amplification, estimates of nucleated cell counts were derived. Assay: immunoSEQ multiplex PCR; the TCRdb copy retains only in-frame clones and omits some. The DNA gave D and trimming, while V, J and clone size come from that table. The table has some 46,000 clones, 75% to 90% seen once. This clone was counted a single time. The receptor was isolated from a man in his sixties with acute or convalescent COVID-19. V gene TRBV12-3 or TRBV12-4 combines with J gene TRBJ1-2, with TRBD1 as a possible D gene (5 bases). Specimen: peripheral blood. CDR3 DNA: TGTGCCAGCAGTTTAACAGGCTATGGCTACACCTTC. Protein: CASSLTGYGYTF.